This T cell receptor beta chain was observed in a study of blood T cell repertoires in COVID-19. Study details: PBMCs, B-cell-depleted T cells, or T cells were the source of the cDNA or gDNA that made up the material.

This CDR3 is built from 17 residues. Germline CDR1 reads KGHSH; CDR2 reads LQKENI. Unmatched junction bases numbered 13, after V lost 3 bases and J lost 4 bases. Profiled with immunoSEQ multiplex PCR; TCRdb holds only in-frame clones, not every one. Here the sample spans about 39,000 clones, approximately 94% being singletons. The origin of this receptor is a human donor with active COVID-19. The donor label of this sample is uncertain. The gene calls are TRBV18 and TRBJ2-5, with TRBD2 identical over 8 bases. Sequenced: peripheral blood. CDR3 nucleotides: TGTGCCAGCTCACCTTATAACCGGGGGGGAGCAGGAGAGACCCAGTACTTC. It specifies CASSPYNRGGAGETQYF.